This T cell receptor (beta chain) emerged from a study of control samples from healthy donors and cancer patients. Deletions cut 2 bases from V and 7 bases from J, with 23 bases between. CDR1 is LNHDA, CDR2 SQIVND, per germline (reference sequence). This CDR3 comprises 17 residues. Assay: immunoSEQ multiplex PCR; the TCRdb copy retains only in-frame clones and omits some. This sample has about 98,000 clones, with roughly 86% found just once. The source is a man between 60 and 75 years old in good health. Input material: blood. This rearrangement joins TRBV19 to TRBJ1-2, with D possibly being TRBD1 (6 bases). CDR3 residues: CASSIIMGRGEVAGYTF. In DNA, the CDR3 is TGTGCCAGTAGTATAATAATGGGCAGGGGCGAAGTGGCTGGCTACACCTTC.